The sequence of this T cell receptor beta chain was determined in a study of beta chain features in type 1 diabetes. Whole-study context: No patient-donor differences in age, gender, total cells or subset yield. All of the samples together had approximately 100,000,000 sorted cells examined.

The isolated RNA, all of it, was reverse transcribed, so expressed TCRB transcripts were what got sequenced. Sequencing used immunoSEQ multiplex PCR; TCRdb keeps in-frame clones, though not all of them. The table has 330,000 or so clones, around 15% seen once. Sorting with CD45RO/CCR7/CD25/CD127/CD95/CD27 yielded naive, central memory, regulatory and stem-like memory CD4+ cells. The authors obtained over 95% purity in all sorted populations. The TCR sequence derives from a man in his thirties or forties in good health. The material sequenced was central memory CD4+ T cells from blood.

CDR3: CASSIMTGAASNQPQHF. The CDR3 region has the DNA TGTGCCAGTAGTATCATGACAGGCGCCGCGAGCAATCAGCCCCAGCATTTT. This sequence joins TRBV19 and TRBJ1-5, with a tentative D call TRBD1 (6 bases). Trimming took 3 bases from V and 1 from J, leaving 16 bases between them. Germline lookup yields CDR1 LNHDA and CDR2 SQIVND (reference sequence). The CDR3 is 17 residues long.